One sample yielded the 5 T cell receptor beta chains listed below, sequenced in a study of OX40 agonist ivuxolimab in advanced cancers. Generated by immunoSEQ multiplex PCR, the TCRdb table keeps only in-frame clones and is missing some. Counted here are 80,000 to 100,000 clones, about 92% occurring once; the ten biggest clones make up roughly 0.5%. Material: CD4+ or CD8+ T cells sorted from blood, obtained in a trial of the OX40 agonist ivuxolimab. Every receptor here comes from an adult with an advanced solid tumor such as melanoma, head and neck, liver or kidney cancer.

J is TRBJ1-1 and V is TRBV18; tentatively, D is TRBD1 (6 bases). Trimming took off 6 bases at V and 1 base at J, with 15 bases between the two ends. The CDR3 loop spans 15 amino acids. Germline CDR1 and CDR2: KGHSH and LQKENI. The CDR3 DNA reads TGTGCCAGCTCCGTCAAACAGGGTGGGAACACTGAAGCTTTCTTT. Its translation: CASSVKQGGNTEAFF.

V gene TRBV12-5 combines with J gene TRBJ2-1; TRBD1 might be the D (6 bases). Looked up from germline, CDR1 is LGHNT and CDR2 is FRNRAP. The V gene lost 0 bases and the J gene lost 4 bases, with 16 bases spanning the gap. CDR3 length equals 17 residues. CDR3 DNA: TGTGCTAGTGGTTTGGTAGGCTGGACAGAAGGTTACAATGAGCAGTTCTTC. This gives the protein CASGLVGWTEGYNEQFF.

V usage is TRBV19 and J usage is TRBJ2-2; 10 bases match TRBD2. Germline V gene sequence: CDR1 LNHDA, CDR2 SQIVND (reference sequence). The CDR3 is made up of 16 amino acids. V was pared by 1 base and J by 4 bases, with 3 bases of the junction left unmatched. CDR3 protein: CASSIGTSGPTGELFF. CDR3 in DNA: TGTGCCAGTAGTATAGGGACTAGCGGACCCACCGGGGAGCTGTTTTTT.

The CDR3 coding sequence is TGTGCCAGCAGGGGAGAGAGCGATACGCAGTATTTT. This encodes CASRGESDTQYF. The rearrangement joins TRBV25-1 to TRBJ2-3, with D possibly being TRBD2 (5 bases). Germline V gives CDR1 MGHDK, CDR2 SYGVNS. CDR3 length equals 12 residues. Trimming shortened V by 6 bases and J by 6 bases, and 10 bases separated the two germline ends.

This chain connects TRBV30 to TRBJ2-7; D is perhaps TRBD1 (6 bases). Trimming removed 1 base from V and 0 bases from J, with 7 bases in between. The CDR3 covers 13 residues. Looked up from germline, CDR1 is GTSNPN and CDR2 is SVGIG (reference sequence). The CDR3 loop is CAWSAGHSYEQYF. CDR3 nucleotides: TGTGCCTGGAGTGCGGGACACTCCTACGAGCAGTACTTC.